This T cell receptor beta chain was profiled in a study of blood T cell repertoires in COVID-19. Across the study: Both acute and convalescent COVID-19 samples were obtained from the United States, Italy and Spain. PBMCs, B-cell-depleted T cells, or T cells provided the cDNA or gDNA that made up the material.

Produced via immunoSEQ multiplex PCR; TCRdb's table is partial and in-frame only. The sample records about 200,000 clones, about 76% being singletons. This clone is a singleton in its sample. Per germline, CDR1 SGHDN and CDR2 FVKESK. This CDR3 has 16 amino acids. The ends lost 4 bases at V and 9 bases at J; junction bases unmatched: 15. The source of this sequence is a woman aged 40 to 50 with COVID-19, enrolled during active disease. The sequenced sample consisted of peripheral blood. This rearrangement joins TRBV14 to TRBJ2-7; 10 positions match TRBD1. The CDR3: CASSPQRQGARWGQYF. CDR3 bases: TGTGCCAGCAGCCCTCAGAGACAGGGGGCCCGTTGGGGGCAGTACTTC.